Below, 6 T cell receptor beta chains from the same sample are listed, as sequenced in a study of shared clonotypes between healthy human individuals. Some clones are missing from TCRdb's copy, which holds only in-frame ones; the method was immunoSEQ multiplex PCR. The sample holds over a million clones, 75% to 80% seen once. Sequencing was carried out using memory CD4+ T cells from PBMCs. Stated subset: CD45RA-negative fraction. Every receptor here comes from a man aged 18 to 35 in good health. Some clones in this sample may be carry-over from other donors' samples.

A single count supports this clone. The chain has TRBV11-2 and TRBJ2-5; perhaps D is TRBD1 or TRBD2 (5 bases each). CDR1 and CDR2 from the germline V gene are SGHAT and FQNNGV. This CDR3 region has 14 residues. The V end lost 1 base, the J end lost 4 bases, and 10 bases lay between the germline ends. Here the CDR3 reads CASSLGSGRETQYF. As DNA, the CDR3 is TGTGCCAGCAGCTTAGGATCGGGACGAGAGACCCAGTACTTC.

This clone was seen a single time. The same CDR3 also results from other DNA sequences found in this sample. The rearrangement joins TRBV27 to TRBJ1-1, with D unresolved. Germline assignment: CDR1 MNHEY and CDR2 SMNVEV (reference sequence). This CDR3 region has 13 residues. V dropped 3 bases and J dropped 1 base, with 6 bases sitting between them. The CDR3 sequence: CASSFSRNTEAFF. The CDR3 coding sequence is TGTGCCAGCAGTTTCTCACGGAACACTGAAGCTTTCTTT.

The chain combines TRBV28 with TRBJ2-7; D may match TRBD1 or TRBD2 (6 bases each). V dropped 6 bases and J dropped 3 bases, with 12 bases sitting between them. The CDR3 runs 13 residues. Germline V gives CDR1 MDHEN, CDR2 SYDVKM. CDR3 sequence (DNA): TGTGCCAGCAGGGCGGGACAAGGCTACGAGCAGTACTTC. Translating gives CASRAGQGYEQYF.

CDR3 sequence (DNA): TGCGCCAGCAGCCAAGATGCGCTAGCGGAAAGAACCGGGGAGCTGTTTTTT. Translation: CASSQDALAERTGELFF. The V gene is TRBV4-3, the J gene TRBJ2-2, with 7 bases lining up with TRBD2. Germline CDR1 is LGHNA and CDR2 is YSLEER. The trim removed 0 bases at V and 5 bases at J, leaving 9 bases unmatched. The CDR3 totals 17 residues.

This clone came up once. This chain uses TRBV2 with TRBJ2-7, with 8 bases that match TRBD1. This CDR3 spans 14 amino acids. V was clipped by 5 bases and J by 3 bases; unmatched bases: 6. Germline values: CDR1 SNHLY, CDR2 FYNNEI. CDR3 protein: CASSRQGPRYEQYF. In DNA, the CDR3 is TGTGCCAGCAGTAGACAGGGGCCCCGCTACGAGCAGTACTTC. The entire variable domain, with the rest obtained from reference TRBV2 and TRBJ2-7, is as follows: EPEVTQTPSHQVTQMGQEVILRCVPISNHLYFYWYRQILGQKVEFLVSFYNNEISEKSEIFDDQFSVERPDGSNFTLKIRSTKLEDSAMYFCASSRQGPRYEQYFGPGTRLTVT.

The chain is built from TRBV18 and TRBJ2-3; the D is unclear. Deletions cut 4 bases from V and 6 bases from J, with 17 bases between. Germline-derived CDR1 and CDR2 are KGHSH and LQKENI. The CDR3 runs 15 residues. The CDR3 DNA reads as TGTGCCAGCTCACTAACCTACGGCGTTGGGGATACGCAGTATTTT. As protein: CASSLTYGVGDTQYF.